Each of the 20 T cell receptor beta chains below was sequenced from the same sample in a study of radiotherapy plus CTLA-4 blockade in lung cancer. Data came from immunoSEQ multiplex PCR; TCRdb stores just in-frame clones and leaves some out. The data show tens of thousands of clones, approximately 83% seen once. This specimen consisted of peripheral blood, obtained from a patient treated with radiotherapy plus ipilimumab. The receptors originated from a human donor with non-small cell lung cancer who had a partial response to radiotherapy plus ipilimumab.

The chain joins TRBV9 to TRBJ2-5; no reliable D call. Trimming removed 0 bases at V and 5 bases at J, with 5 bases between. Germline V CDR1 and CDR2: SGDLS, YYNGEE. The CDR3 covers 12 residues. In DNA, the CDR3 is TGTGCCAGCAGCGTAGCGGGTGAGACCCAGTACTTC. It codes for CASSVAGETQYF.

The rearrangement uses TRBV7-9 and TRBJ1-1; 7 bases are a match to TRBD1. The V and J ends lost 1 base and 4 bases, in that order; junction bases with no gene match: 3. Germline V lookup: CDR1 SEHNR, CDR2 FQNEAQ (reference sequence). The CDR3 runs to 14 residues. CDR3 in DNA: TGTGCCAGCAGCTTAGTGGAGGGGGCCACTGAAGCTTTCTTT. Amino acid sequence: CASSLVEGATEAFF.

This clone occurred once. This chain links TRBV6-4 with TRBJ2-2; 10 bases align to TRBD1. Germline-derived CDR1 and CDR2 are MRHNA and SNTAGT. The V gene end was trimmed by 6 bases and the J gene end by 4 bases; junction bases not matched to a gene: 2. The CDR3 extends over 14 amino acids. The CDR3 loop reads CASSRDRGTGELFF. In DNA form, the CDR3 reads TGTGCCAGCAGCCGGGACAGGGGCACCGGGGAGCTGTTTTTT.

J is TRBJ1-2 and V is TRBV29-1, with 7 bases identical to TRBD1. CDR3 length equals 13 residues. Losses at the gene ends were 6 bases for V and 7 bases for J; bases not matched to a gene: 11. Germline-derived CDR1 and CDR2 are SQVTM and ANQGSEA. The chain's CDR3 is CSVPTGPWFGYTF. CDR3 nucleotide sequence: TGCAGCGTGCCGACAGGGCCTTGGTTTGGCTACACCTTC.

The CDR3 sequence: CASSLRYQGEQFF. The CDR3 DNA follows: TGTGCCAGCAGCTTACGGTACCAGGGGGAGCAGTTCTTC. The genes are TRBV7-2 and TRBJ2-1, with a weak D call TRBD1 (6 bases). CDR1 and CDR2 (germline): SGHTA, FQGNSA. CDR3 size: 13 residues. V lost 2 bases to trimming and J lost 10 bases, with 12 bases between them.

The chain joins TRBV27 to TRBJ1-2; 9 bases align to TRBD1. Germline loops: CDR1 MNHEY, CDR2 SMNVEV (reference sequence). The CDR3 has 17 amino acids. J lost 2 bases, V lost 4 bases, and 11 bases had no gene match. The CDR3 nucleotides are TGTGCCAGCAGTTCCCGGGACAGGGTAAATTACAACTATGGCTACACCTTC. Translation gives CASSSRDRVNYNYGYTF.

The chain's CDR3 is CAWSRPAGEAFF. The CDR3 DNA sequence: TGTGCCTGGAGCCGGCCCGCGGGTGAAGCTTTCTTT. The chain recombines TRBV30 with TRBJ1-1; D gene uncertain. This CDR3 comprises 12 residues. V lost 3 bases to trimming and J lost 7 bases, with 12 bases between them. From germline, CDR1 is GTSNPN and CDR2 SVGIG (reference sequence). Together with reference TRBV30 and TRBJ1-1, the CDR3 gives the full variable domain: SQTIHQWPATLVQPVGSPLSLECTVEGTSNPNLYWYRQAAGRGLQLLFYSVGIGQISSEVPQNLSASRPQDRQFILSSKKLLLSDSGFYLCAWSRPAGEAFFGQGTRLTVV.

The rearrangement joins TRBV9 to TRBJ2-2, with D hard to call. Trimming pared 0 bases from V and 3 bases from J, leaving 6 bases between. This CDR3 has 14 residues. The V gene's germline CDR1 is SGDLS and CDR2 YYNGEE. CDR3 residues: CASSVAPDTGELFF. As DNA, the CDR3 is TGTGCCAGCAGCGTAGCTCCAGACACCGGGGAGCTGTTTTTT.

The chain employs TRBV5-1 and TRBJ2-7, with D tentatively TRBD1 (6 bases). The germline V gene has CDR1 SGHRS and CDR2 YFSETQ. Trimming took 8 bases from V and 1 from J, leaving 10 bases between them. This CDR3 region has 12 residues. The CDR3 nucleotides read TGCGCCAGTGGGACACAATCCTACGAGCAGTACTTC. Translation: CASGTQSYEQYF. The full variable domain, with the rest looked up from reference TRBV5-1 and TRBJ2-7, is KAGVTQTPRYLIKTRGQQVTLSCSPISGHRSVSWYQQTPGQGLQFLFEYFSETQRNKGNFPGRFSGRQFSNSRSEMNVSTLELGDSALYLCASGTQSYEQYFGPGTRLTVT.

The chain is built from TRBV29-1 and TRBJ1-2; D possibly corresponds to TRBD1 (5 bases). Germline V lookup: CDR1 SQVTM, CDR2 ANQGSEA. V was cut by 1 base and J by 3 bases, with 12 bases left in between. CDR3 length: 14 amino acids. CDR3 amino acids: CSVEAQGDHYGYTF. In DNA form, the CDR3 reads TGCAGCGTTGAAGCGCAGGGCGATCACTATGGCTACACCTTC.

The rearrangement links TRBV10-3 to TRBJ1-2; 7 positions agree with TRBD1. The CDR3 has 15 amino acids. V lost 3 bases to trimming and J lost 7 bases; unmatched junction nucleotides: 11. Germline V gene data show CDR1 as ENHRY and CDR2 as SYGVKD. CDR3 sequence (DNA): TGTGCCATCAGTGACCCTGACAGGGCTTCCCCTGGCTACACCTTC. Amino acids: CAISDPDRASPGYTF.

This rearrangement joins TRBV7-2 to TRBJ2-1, with TRBD1 identical over 10 bases. The length of the CDR3 is 14 residues. The ends lost 5 bases at V and 9 bases at J; junction bases unmatched: 7. Germline CDR1 SGHTA, CDR2 FQGNSA. CDR3 nucleotides: TGTGCCAGCAGCACGGGGACAGGGGACGTTGAGCAGTTCTTC. Translating gives CASSTGTGDVEQFF.

This clone was recorded a few times. J is TRBJ2-7 and V is TRBV10-1; D ambiguous. The CDR3 sequence is 12 residues long. CDR1 and CDR2 (germline): WNHNN, SYGVQD (reference sequence). Trimming stripped 4 bases from V and 3 bases from J, with 7 bases between. For the CDR3, the DNA is TGCGCCAGCAGTGGAGACTTCTACGAGCAGTACTTC. It specifies CASSGDFYEQYF.

The chain joins TRBV11-1 to TRBJ2-1; D perhaps matches TRBD1 (6 bases). V lost 4 bases to trimming and J lost 0 bases, with 13 bases between them. There are 16 residues in the CDR3. Germline V gene lookup returns CDR1 SGHAT and CDR2 FQDESV (reference sequence). The DNA of the CDR3 is TGTGCCAGCAGCTCCGGACAGCTCAGCTCCTACAATGAGCAGTTCTTC. It yields the protein CASSSGQLSSYNEQFF. The full variable domain, rest sourced from reference TRBV11-1 and TRBJ2-1, is EAEVAQSPRYKITEKSQAVAFWCDPISGHATLYWYRQILGQGPELLVQFQDESVVDDSQLPKDRFSAERLKGVDSTLKIQPAELGDSAMYLCASSSGQLSSYNEQFFGPGTRLTVL.

This rearrangement joins TRBV18 to TRBJ1-1, with D uncertain. The germline V gene encodes CDR1 KGHSH and CDR2 LQKENI. The ends were cut back, 1 base at V and 1 base at J, with 4 bases in the middle. The CDR3 is made up of 13 amino acids. Here the CDR3 DNA reads TGTGCCAGCTCACCACAACAGAACACTGAAGCTTTCTTT. Translating it yields CASSPQQNTEAFF.

The J gene is TRBJ2-1, the V gene TRBV4-2; TRBD2 matches at 8 bases. The CDR3 is made up of 14 amino acids. V was clipped by 4 bases and J by 4 bases; unmatched bases: 3. CDR1 is LGHNA and CDR2 is YNFKEQ in the germline V gene. CDR3 amino acids: CASSLSGSYNEQFF. Here the CDR3 DNA reads TGTGCCAGCAGCCTCAGCGGGAGTTACAATGAGCAGTTCTTC.

The chain uses TRBV29-1 and TRBJ2-7, with 8 bases lining up with TRBD1. The V gene end was trimmed by 6 bases and the J gene end by 3 bases; junction bases not matched to a gene: 4. Germline V gives CDR1 SQVTM, CDR2 ANQGSEA. The CDR3 has 12 residues. CDR3 nucleotide sequence: TGCAGCGTACGACAGGGGAACTACGAGCAGTACTTC. This gives the protein CSVRQGNYEQYF.

The chain is built from TRBV7-8 and TRBJ1-6; tentatively, D is TRBD1 (5 bases). The CDR3 loop spans 15 amino acids. CDR1 is SGHVS and CDR2 is FQNEAQ in the germline V gene. The germline V and J ends were trimmed by 0 bases and 10 bases, with 13 bases remaining between them. The CDR3 DNA reads as TGTGCCAGCAGCTTAGCGGCCAGGGTTTTGTCACCCCTCCACTTT. Translated, it gives CASSLAARVLSPLHF.

The chain recombines TRBV6-1 with TRBJ1-2, with 7 bases identical to TRBD1. CDR1 MNHNS and CDR2 SASEGT come from the germline V gene. The V gene end was trimmed by 6 bases and the J gene end by 3 bases; junction bases not matched to a gene: 4. The CDR3 sequence is 13 residues long. CDR3 in amino acids: CASSLTGDYGYTF. CDR3 sequence (DNA): TGTGCCAGCAGCCTTACAGGGGACTATGGCTACACCTTC.

The gene calls are TRBV18 and TRBJ2-2, with TRBD1 identical over 7 bases. The CDR3 is made up of 15 amino acids. V lost 3 bases, J lost 2 bases, and 3 bases stayed unmatched. Germline CDR1 KGHSH, CDR2 LQKENI. The CDR3 sequence: CASSPGTVNTGELFF. The DNA for the CDR3 is TGTGCCAGCTCACCGGGGACAGTTAACACCGGGGAGCTGTTTTTT.